This T cell receptor (beta chain) is from a study of T-cell reconstitution after alpha-beta-depleted transplantation in children. This clonotype showed up many times. Its antigen is undetermined. Trimming took off 6 bases at V and 2 bases at J, with 11 bases between the two ends. Per the germline V gene, CDR1 is MNHEY and CDR2 is SMNVEV (reference sequence). This CDR3 is built from 15 residues. Overall study findings and caveats: T-cell counts and diversity at one year following transplant were attributed mainly to newly produced T cells. It was surviving recipient T cells and thymic progenitors that gave some patients high TCRbeta diversity at day 60.

Unique molecular identifiers were built into the TCRbeta library. TCRdb processed the PCR reads anew with MiXCR; each CDR3 protein has one entry. The repertoire holds 55,000 to 90,000 distinct CDR3 sequences, with roughly 4.4% as singletons. This clonotype originated in a boy under three years old who had a stem cell transplant for acute myeloid leukemia, so the T cells may come from the graft donor. This chain joins TRBV27 and TRBJ1-6; D possibly corresponds to TRBD1 (5 bases). Sequences were derived from PBMCs, mostly from graft donor cells, sampled 180 days after TCRalphabeta/CD19-depleted stem cell transplant. The CDR3 nucleotides read TGTGCCAGCAGGACCGGGGGGGCCTATAATTCACCCCTCCACTTT. It encodes CASRTGGAYNSPLHF.